The T cell receptor beta chain described here comes from a study of T-cell memory formation after mild COVID-19 (dated by TCRdb to about 2021). About the full investigation: TCR sequence clusters from the two donors were largely donor specific. Two young, previously healthy adult volunteers, one female and one male, were included in the cohort. T-cell clones expanding and contracting after mild COVID-19 in a couple of donors were tracked by longitudinal TCRalpha and TCRbeta repertoire sequencing. Points the paper makes about the study in general: The detection of some responding clones in pre-infection memory suggests that pre-existing cross-reactive memory T cells joined the SARS-CoV-2 response. Whether the second-wave clones peaking on day 37 were SARS-CoV-2 specific was not confirmed. Contracting CD4+ clones were located mainly in the CM and EM memory subsets, whereas CD8+ clones were found to be enriched in EMRA. Clones that contracted from day 15 to 85 showed balanced CD4/CD8 phenotypes, whereas a second wave of clones that expanded from day 15 to 37 leaned towards CD4+. Only two mild cases were covered by the study, and larger cohorts that include severe cases with pre-infection samples were considered necessary.

The CDR3 holds 14 amino acids from the cysteine to the phenylalanine. Only the CDR3 DNA is retained, 42 bases long and in frame from the first base. Deletion took 1 base off V and 2 bases off J, with a span of 9 bases between the germline ends. Sequences SQVTM (CDR1) and ANQGSEA (CDR2) are obtained from the germline V gene. For sequencing, an Illumina NovaSeq 6000 was employed. TCRalpha and TCRbeta cDNA libraries were constructed by 5'RACE with constant-segment primers, with sample barcodes and unique molecular identifiers being introduced. Trizol reagent was used to extract RNA from every sample. Libraries were amplified in two PCR steps, with a second sample barcode and Illumina TruSeq adapters added in the second step. Sequencing of the libraries was done on an Illumina NovaSeq, producing 2 x 150 bp paired-end reads. Regarding the original processing steps: Demultiplexing of reads and collapsing into UMI-guided consensus sequences were performed with migec v1.2.7. Using mixcr v2.1.11, the UMI consensuses were aligned to TRA and TRB V and J templates and assembled into clonotypes. A clonotype was counted as expanded or contracted only when both edgeR and NoisET called the clonotype significant, with the noise models trained on biological replicates. For edgeR calls, the thresholds were a false discovery rate-adjusted p below 0.01 and a log2 fold-change of 1. As an exploratory analysis of dynamics, max-normalized trajectories of the 1000 most abundant clonotypes were examined by PCA with hierarchical clustering. The CD4 or CD8 phenotype of responding clones was assigned using the separately sequenced CD4+ and CD8+ repertoires. Through fastp at Q25 and MiXCR, TCRdb rebuilt clones from the public reads, retaining in-frame beta chains. Duplicate CDR3 protein sequences are folded into a single record with the most common DNA and genes. TCRdb's processing, not the study's, gives the V and J calls here. The sample table records under 600,000 distinct CDR3 sequences; approximately 21% of these occur just once. The ten largest clones add up to 8.4% of the sample.

Ficoll-Paque density gradient centrifugation was the method used to isolate PBMCs. This clonotype was recorded many times. Its cognate antigen has yet to be identified. No base qualities exist here, and no much larger clone lies one base off it. Recombination linked TRBV29-1 to TRBJ2-1; the D gene assignment is ambiguous. Material for sequencing was PBMCs or a T cell subset sorted from them (not recorded which). The receptor was derived from an adult woman who had mild COVID-19 (a few samples of this study predate the infection). The sample titles of this study are shuffled in the database, so cell type and time point are left out; the donor was told from shared clones. The CDR3 reads as follows: CSVEGQKAYNEQFF. The DNA sequence reads TGCAGCGTTGAAGGGCAGAAGGCCTACAATGAGCAGTTCTTC.